This is a list of T cell receptor beta chains from one sample in a study of blood T cell repertoires in COVID-19. Some clones are missing from TCRdb's copy, which holds only in-frame ones; the method was immunoSEQ multiplex PCR. Of more than 400,000 clones in the sample, about nine tenths were seen once. The sequencing sample was made of PBMCs or T cells enriched from blood (not recorded which). These receptors originate from a woman under 30 who had recovered from COVID-19. CDR3s include the opening cysteine and the closing phenylalanine or tryptophan. Each record gives: V gene, J gene, clone size, CDR3 length, D gene, CDR3 DNA, CDR3 protein. D genes are given only for firm matches. Clone sizes are given selectively: once, few, many, or a class where the clone is expanded.

v_gene: TRBV5-1; j_gene: TRBJ1-2; abundance: NA; len: 14; d_gene: NA; CDR3nt: TGCGCCAGCAGCCCCAGGGATCCCCTCTATGGCTACACCTTC; CDR3aa: CASSPRDPLYGYTF
v_gene: TRBV5-1; j_gene: TRBJ1-1; abundance: few; len: 13; d_gene: NA; CDR3nt: TGCGCCAGCAGCTTGCAAGGGGGTTCTGAAGCTTTCTTT; CDR3aa: CASSLQGGSEAFF
v_gene: TRBV10-2; j_gene: TRBJ2-5; abundance: NA; len: 17; d_gene: TRBD1; CDR3nt: TGCGCCAGCAGAGACAGGGGGACGGCAGGGTACGTGGAGACCCAGTACTTC; CDR3aa: CASRDRGTAGYVETQYF
v_gene: TRBV15; j_gene: TRBJ2-7; abundance: NA; len: 16; d_gene: TRBD1; CDR3nt: TGTGCCACCAGCAGAGATTGGGGGACAGGGGCGTGGGAGCAGTACTTC; CDR3aa: CATSRDWGTGAWEQYF
v_gene: TRBV30; j_gene: TRBJ2-2; abundance: NA; len: 16; d_gene: NA; CDR3nt: TGTGCCTGGAGTGTACCCGCAGGGGTTCCAACCGGGGAGCTGTTTTTT; CDR3aa: CAWSVPAGVPTGELFF
v_gene: TRBV12-3/TRBV12-4; j_gene: TRBJ2-1; abundance: NA; len: 13; d_gene: NA; CDR3nt: TGTGCCACATCGGGGGTTCCCTACAATGAGCAGTTCTTC; CDR3aa: CATSGVPYNEQFF
v_gene: TRBV5-1; j_gene: TRBJ2-2; abundance: NA; len: 15; d_gene: NA; CDR3nt: TGCGCCAGCAGCTCTGACACTCTGAACACCGGGGAGCTGTTTTTT; CDR3aa: CASSSDTLNTGELFF
v_gene: TRBV20-1; j_gene: TRBJ1-4; abundance: NA; len: 11; d_gene: NA; CDR3nt: TGCAGTGCCTCTAGGTGGGAAAAACTGTTTTTT; CDR3aa: CSASRWEKLFF
v_gene: TRBV14; j_gene: TRBJ1-3; abundance: NA; len: 16; d_gene: TRBD1; CDR3nt: TGTGCCAGCAGCCAAGATAACAGGGGTCCCCGAAGCACCATATATTTT; CDR3aa: CASSQDNRGPRSTIYF
v_gene: TRBV2; j_gene: TRBJ1-2; abundance: NA; len: 16; d_gene: NA; CDR3nt: TGTGCCAGCAGACGAACGAAGAGGGAGGGCTCCTATGGCTACACCTTC; CDR3aa: CASRRTKREGSYGYTF